The 18 T cell receptor beta chains listed next were all sequenced from one sample in a study of human T cells and chemical hapten exposure. TCRdb reanalysed the RACE reads using MiXCR and keeps one entry per CDR3 protein. This table holds 350,000 to 450,000 distinct CDR3 sequences, 5.1% found once. Time point described: pre-sensitization, week 0. Documented treatment: therapeutic diphenylcyclopropenone sensitization with weekly scalp DPC. This specimen consisted of whole blood, obtained in connection with sensitization to the hapten diphenylcyclopropenone (DPC). Receptors were obtained from a woman aged 45 to 65 with alopecia areata. Some clones in this sample may be carry-over from other donors' samples.

This clonotype was detected a few times. The rearrangement joins TRBV6-2 or TRBV6-3 to TRBJ2-3, with a possible D match to TRBD2 (5 bases). Germline V gene lookup returns CDR1 MNHEY and CDR2 SVGEGT. CDR3 length: 16 amino acids. Trimming stripped 11 bases from V and 4 bases from J, with 25 bases between. The CDR3 DNA is TGTGCCGCCTCGATCGGTCGAGGGTTTAGCGCAGATACGCAGTATTTT. Translating it yields CAASIGRGFSADTQYF.

This clonotype was detected ten times or more. The chain joins TRBV7-9 to TRBJ2-7; the D call may be TRBD1 or TRBD2 (5 bases each). Germline CDR1 and CDR2: SEHNR and FQNEAQ (reference sequence). CDR3 length equals 14 residues. V was trimmed by 1 base and J by 4 bases, leaving 11 bases between them. The CDR3 coding sequence is TGTGCCAGCAGCTTAGGAGGGACGGTTTACGAGCAGTACTTC. It yields the protein CASSLGGTVYEQYF.

This clonotype appeared a few times. This sequence joins TRBV18 and TRBJ2-7; TRBD2 matches 8 bases. Trimming took 0 bases from V and 0 from J; bases not matched to a gene: 4. The CDR3 is made up of 16 amino acids. Germline CDR1 is KGHSH and CDR2 is LQKENI. CDR3 sequence reads: CASSPPGSGSSYEQYF. Here the CDR3 DNA reads TGTGCCAGCTCACCACCGGGGAGCGGGAGCTCCTACGAGCAGTACTTC.

This clonotype was counted between two and nine times. This chain links TRBV5-1 with TRBJ1-2, with 7 bases fitting TRBD1. The CDR3 totals 14 residues. In germline, CDR1 is SGHRS, CDR2 YFSETQ. With 1 base clipped from V and 8 bases from J, the junction kept 8 bases outside the gene matches. CDR3 DNA sequence: TGCGCCAGCAGCTTGTCAGGAGGGGGCGACGGCTACACCTTC. It is translated as CASSLSGGGDGYTF.

This clonotype was picked up a small number of times. This chain joins TRBV6-1 and TRBJ1-5; no firm D call. Trimming left V 9 bases short and J 7 bases short, with 16 bases between. The CDR3 has 13 amino acids. CDR1 and CDR2 (germline): MNHNS, SASEGT. CDR3 region: CASCRGFGQPQHF. The CDR3 DNA follows: TGTGCCAGTTGCCGGGGTTTCGGACAGCCCCAGCATTTT.

Concerning this clonotype: A much bigger clone sits one base away, suggesting this may be a read error. This chain connects TRBV6-5 to TRBJ1-5; a weak D match, TRBD1 (6 bases). The CDR3 runs to 13 residues. With 5 bases removed from V and 9 bases from J, the gap between germline ends came to 14 bases. Germline values: CDR1 MNHEY, CDR2 SVGAGI. The CDR3 DNA is TGTGCCAGCAGTGCCCAGGGGTCCAGGCCCCAGCATTTT. Translation gives CASSAQGSRPQHF.

Many counts were recorded for this clonotype. The V and J genes are TRBV7-2 and TRBJ2-3; 11 bases fit TRBD2. After removal of 2 bases from V and 2 bases from J, the junction contained 6 bases not matched to a gene. The length of the CDR3 is 17 residues. Per the germline V gene, CDR1 is SGHTA and CDR2 is FQGNSA. CDR3 bases: TGTGCCAGCAGCTTATTTACTAGCGGGAGAAACACAGATACGCAGTATTTT. This codes for CASSLFTSGRNTDTQYF.

This clonotype was counted at least ten times. The gene calls are TRBV5-1 and TRBJ2-7; TRBD1 aligns across 8 bases. The CDR3 contains 14 residues. V was pared by 5 bases and J by 3 bases, with 7 bases of the junction left unmatched. CDR1 SGHRS and CDR2 YFSETQ come from the germline V gene. This CDR3 is CASRRPGQGYEQYF. For the CDR3, the DNA is TGCGCCAGCAGAAGGCCCGGACAGGGCTACGAGCAGTACTTC.

This clonotype was counted only a few times. The J gene is TRBJ2-4, the V gene TRBV12-3 or TRBV12-4; D remains unclear. The CDR3 covers 15 residues. V lost 5 bases, J lost 0 bases, and 11 bases lay in between. CDR3 DNA: TGTGCCAGCAGTCCCCCGACTGTAGCCAAAAACATTCAGTACTTC. Its translation is CASSPPTVAKNIQYF.

This clonotype was recorded a few times. The chain links TRBV27 to TRBJ1-4; perhaps TRBD1 as D (5 bases). The germline V and J ends were trimmed by 5 bases and 0 bases, with 13 bases remaining between them. Germline V lookup: CDR1 MNHEY, CDR2 SMNVEV (reference sequence). The CDR3 is 16 residues long. The CDR3 sequence is CASSIGAGSTNEKLFF. The CDR3 nucleotides are TGTGCCAGCAGTATCGGCGCAGGGTCAACTAATGAAAAACTGTTTTTT.

This chain links TRBV29-1 with TRBJ2-5; 8 bases align to TRBD2. Losses at the gene ends were 3 bases for V and 9 bases for J; bases not matched to a gene: 15. Germline assignment: CDR1 SQVTM and CDR2 ANQGSEA. This CDR3 has 15 amino acids. The CDR3 region is CSVDSAAGGVAPQYF. CDR3 sequence (DNA): TGCAGCGTTGACTCTGCTGCGGGGGGCGTGGCGCCCCAGTACTTC.

This clonotype was seen a handful of times. CDR3: CASSLGGGFQETQYF. DNA of the CDR3: TGTGCCAGCAGCTTGGGCGGGGGGTTCCAAGAGACCCAGTACTTC. This rearrangement joins TRBV12-3 or TRBV12-4 to TRBJ2-5; 8 bases line up with TRBD2. The CDR3 extends over 15 amino acids. J was trimmed by 1 base and V by 6 bases; bases with no gene match: 7.

This clonotype was recorded a few times. The rearrangement uses TRBV12-3 or TRBV12-4 and TRBJ2-2; 7 bases map to TRBD2. The V and J ends lost 5 bases and 1 base, in that order; junction bases with no gene match: 4. CDR3 length: 15 amino acids. This CDR3 is CASSGGLQNTGELFF. CDR3 DNA sequence: TGTGCCAGCAGTGGGGGACTACAGAACACCGGGGAGCTGTTTTTT.

The rearrangement links TRBV28 to TRBJ2-3; possibly TRBD2 for D (7 bases). Germline V gene sequence: CDR1 MDHEN, CDR2 SYDVKM. The CDR3 contains 15 residues. Trimming cost V 6 bases and J 5 bases, with 18 bases left between them. CDR3 loop: CASSLMRGGGDTQYF. The DNA of the CDR3 is TGTGCCAGCAGCCTTATGAGGGGGGGCGGAGATACGCAGTATTTT.

The rearrangement joins TRBV5-6 to TRBJ1-2, with a possible D match to TRBD1 (6 bases). The V end was cut by 7 bases, the J end by 3 bases, with 19 bases between. Germline loops: CDR1 SGHDT, CDR2 YYEEEE. The CDR3 has 15 amino acids. The CDR3 sequence: CASRLWMGGDYGYTF. CDR3 DNA sequence: TGTGCCAGCCGGCTTTGGATGGGGGGCGACTATGGCTACACCTTC.

At least ten counts were recorded for this clonotype. Here the CDR3 DNA reads TGTGCCAGCAGTATCGGCGGGCCCAGGGGAGATACGCAGTATTTT. Its protein is CASSIGGPRGDTQYF. J is TRBJ2-3 and V is TRBV6-5; TRBD1 might be the D (6 bases). The CDR3 has 15 amino acids. Trimming stripped 5 bases from V and 5 bases from J, with 17 bases between. Germline CDR1 reads MNHEY; CDR2 reads SVGAGI.

V is TRBV7-9 and J is TRBJ1-4, with 9 bases matching TRBD1. Per germline, CDR1 SEHNR and CDR2 FQNEAQ (reference sequence). The CDR3 runs 14 residues. V shed 6 bases and J 8 bases; nucleotides not matched to a gene: 7. The CDR3 is CASSPGTGREKLFF. In DNA form, the CDR3 reads TGTGCCAGCAGTCCCGGGACAGGGCGAGAAAAACTGTTTTTT.

This clonotype occurred many times. V gene TRBV20-1 combines with J gene TRBJ2-3, with 8 bases matching TRBD1. The CDR3 runs to 15 residues. CDR1 and CDR2 from the germline V gene are DFQATT and SNEGSKA (reference sequence). V lost 4 bases and J lost 3; bases outside the gene matches: 9. CDR3 region: CSATDQGAGTDTQYF. CDR3 in DNA: TGCAGTGCTACCGATCAGGGGGCCGGGACAGATACGCAGTATTTT.